The 17 T cell receptor beta chains reported below all come from one sample, sequenced in a study of shared clonotypes between healthy human individuals. Some clones are missing from TCRdb's copy, which holds only in-frame ones; the method was immunoSEQ multiplex PCR. The sample comprises roughly 2.4 million clones, roughly 95% of which are singletons, and 0.13% rests with the top ten. The sequenced sample was naive CD4+ T cells sorted from blood. Subset given: CD45RA+ positively selected. Receptor source: a man aged 18 to 29 in good health.

V is TRBV28 and J is TRBJ1-2; unclear D gene. Germline-derived CDR1 and CDR2 are MDHEN and SYDVKM. The germline V and J ends were trimmed by 2 bases and 8 bases, with 9 bases remaining between them. The CDR3 length is 12 residues. The CDR3 sequence: CASSLVEEGYTF. The CDR3 coding sequence is TGTGCCAGCAGTTTAGTTGAGGAAGGCTACACCTTC.

This clone was seen only once. The rearrangement uses TRBV7-2 and TRBJ1-2; perhaps TRBD1 as D (5 bases). With 5 bases removed from V and 3 bases from J, the gap between germline ends came to 16 bases. This CDR3 is 15 amino acids long. The germline gives CDR1 SGHTA, CDR2 FQGNSA. CDR3 region: CASSPQKGPYYGYTF. The CDR3 bases are TGTGCCAGCAGCCCGCAGAAGGGGCCATACTATGGCTACACCTTC.

The chain links TRBV7-9 to TRBJ2-5, with TRBD1 identical over 10 bases. Germline V gives CDR1 SEHNR, CDR2 FQNEAQ (reference sequence). Trimming cost V 5 bases and J 4 bases; bases outside gene matches: 10. The CDR3 loop spans 16 amino acids. The CDR3 DNA follows: TGTGCCAGCAGCCACCCCGGGACAGGGGTGGGAGAGACCCAGTACTTC. This sequence encodes CASSHPGTGVGETQYF.

With respect to this clone: The same CDR3 can be traced to other DNA sequences in this sample. V and J are TRBV7-2 and TRBJ2-1, with 8 bases fitting TRBD2. Germline V gene lookup returns CDR1 SGHTA and CDR2 FQGNSA. V gave up 1 base and J gave up 1 base; unmatched junction bases: 3. The CDR3 is 16 amino acids. CDR3 nucleotides: TGTGCCAGCAGCTTAGGTCCGGGGGGGTCCTACAATGAGCAGTTCTTC. It yields the protein CASSLGPGGSYNEQFF.

The V gene is TRBV7-8, the J gene TRBJ2-4; perhaps D is TRBD1 or TRBD2 (5 bases each). Germline lookup yields CDR1 SGHVS and CDR2 FQNEAQ. CDR3 length equals 14 residues. Trimming cost V 2 bases and J 9 bases, with 14 bases left between them. The CDR3 is CASSLFARDGIQYF. CDR3 coding DNA: TGTGCCAGCAGCTTATTCGCCAGGGACGGCATTCAGTACTTC.

V usage is TRBV2 and J usage is TRBJ1-1; D gene ambiguous. V gave up 7 bases and J gave up 5 bases, with 8 bases separating them. CDR1 is SNHLY and CDR2 is FYNNEI in the germline V gene. The CDR3 is 11 residues long. CDR3 DNA sequence: TGTGCCAGCAATCGGGGAACTGAAGCTTTCTTT. Its translation is CASNRGTEAFF.

The chain carries TRBV2 and TRBJ2-6; D might be TRBD2 (6 bases). Germline-derived CDR1 and CDR2 are SNHLY and FYNNEI. V lost 4 bases to trimming and J lost 3 bases, with 10 bases between them. The CDR3 runs 15 residues. As DNA, the CDR3 is TGTGCCAGCAGTGCGGAGGGGTTTGGGGCCAACGTCCTGACTTTC. It codes for CASSAEGFGANVLTF.

In DNA, the CDR3 is TGTGCCAGCAGGAAGGTTACCCAAAGGAACACTGAAGCTTTCTTT. Residues: CASRKVTQRNTEAFF. The V call is TRBV6-1, the J call TRBJ1-1; no clear D. This CDR3 region has 15 residues. Per the germline V gene, CDR1 is MNHNS and CDR2 is SASEGT. V dropped 6 bases and J dropped 1 base, with 15 bases sitting between them.

On this clone itself: Other nucleotide sequences in the sample specify the same CDR3. J is TRBJ2-7 and V is TRBV7-9; TRBD2 matches 10 bases. Germline CDR1 SEHNR, CDR2 FQNEAQ (reference sequence). CDR3 length equals 15 residues. Losses at the gene ends were 1 base for V and 3 bases for J; bases not matched to a gene: 3. CDR3 sequence reads: CASSLEASGSYEQYF. CDR3 DNA sequence: TGTGCCAGCAGCTTAGAGGCTAGCGGGAGCTACGAGCAGTACTTC.

The chain employs TRBV5-6 and TRBJ2-3; D not resolved. The CDR3 is 12 residues long. The V end lost 0 bases, the J end lost 8 bases, and 7 bases lay between the germline ends. In germline, CDR1 is SGHDT, CDR2 YYEEEE. This chain's CDR3 is CASSLVQTTQYF. CDR3 nucleotide sequence: TGTGCCAGCAGCTTGGTGCAGACTACGCAGTATTTT. The complete variable domain, with remaining parts taken from reference TRBV5-6 and TRBJ2-3, reads DAGVTQSPTHLIKTRGQQVTLRCSPKSGHDTVSWYQQALGQGPQFIFQYYEEEERQRGNFPDRFSGHQFPNYSSELNVNALLLGDSALYLCASSLVQTTQYFGPGTRLTVL.

The genes are TRBV11-2 and TRBJ1-3; 9 positions match TRBD1. This CDR3 is built from 15 residues. V gave up 5 bases and J gave up 7 bases; unmatched junction bases: 9. Germline V gene lookup returns CDR1 SGHAT and CDR2 FQNNGV. CDR3 amino acids: CASSPAGTGSNTIYF. CDR3 in DNA: TGTGCCAGCAGCCCCGCCGGGACAGGGAGCAACACCATATATTTT.

To note about this clone: Within the sample, other DNA sequences also encode this same CDR3. V is TRBV6-5 and J is TRBJ2-7, with TRBD2 matching 13 bases. The germline CDR1 and CDR2 sequences are MNHEY and SVGAGI. CDR3 length: 15 residues. Germline trimming cut 4 bases from V and 3 bases from J; bases unmatched to any gene: 3. The CDR3 sequence is CASSSRTSGSYEQYF. CDR3 sequence (DNA): TGTGCCAGCAGTTCACGGACTAGCGGGAGCTACGAGCAGTACTTC.

The chain links TRBV9 to TRBJ2-5, with 7 bases matching TRBD1. Germline V gene lookup returns CDR1 SGDLS and CDR2 YYNGEE. J gave up 5 bases and V 1 base, and 11 bases lay outside the gene matches. The CDR3 totals 16 residues. In DNA form, the CDR3 reads TGTGCCAGCAGCGTAACTACCTCAGGGGGTTTGGAGACCCAGTACTTC. It is translated as CASSVTTSGGLETQYF.

The gene calls are TRBV5-1 and TRBJ2-7; 10 nucleotides align to TRBD2. The V gene end was trimmed by 0 bases and the J gene end by 3 bases; junction bases not matched to a gene: 3. From germline, CDR1 is SGHRS and CDR2 YFSETQ. This CDR3 comprises 15 residues. As DNA, the CDR3 is TGCGCCAGCAGCTTGGCCTCTAGCGGGAGCTACGAGCAGTACTTC. Its protein product is CASSLASSGSYEQYF. Using reference TRBV5-1 and TRBJ2-7 for the parts outside the CDR3, the full variable domain is KAGVTQTPRYLIKTRGQQVTLSCSPISGHRSVSWYQQTPGQGLQFLFEYFSETQRNKGNFPGRFSGRQFSNSRSEMNVSTLELGDSALYLCASSLASSGSYEQYFGPGTRLTVT.

The table lists this clone with a few counts. The V call is TRBV27, the J call TRBJ2-5; 8 bases agree with TRBD1. Trimming took 3 bases from V and 4 from J; bases not matched to a gene: 7. Germline V gene sequence: CDR1 MNHEY, CDR2 SMNVEV (reference sequence). This CDR3 is built from 15 residues. The CDR3: CASSFWSGTGETQYF. The CDR3 DNA follows: TGTGCCAGCAGTTTCTGGTCCGGGACAGGAGAGACCCAGTACTTC.

The CDR3 is CASSQDTPGAGYGYTF. CDR3 DNA sequence: TGCGCCAGCAGCCAGGACACCCCAGGGGCCGGCTATGGCTACACCTTC. V and J are TRBV4-3 and TRBJ1-2; D possibly corresponds to TRBD1 (6 bases). The germline V and J ends were trimmed by 3 bases and 4 bases, with 18 bases remaining between them. The CDR3 runs to 16 residues. CDR1 is LGHNA, CDR2 YSLEER, per germline.

In regard to this clone: This sample includes further DNA sequences coding for the same CDR3. CDR3 protein: CASSERVFTDTQYF. The DNA for the CDR3 is TGTGCCAGCAGTGAAAGAGTTTTCACAGATACGCAGTATTTT. The chain links TRBV2 to TRBJ2-3; no firm D call. There are 14 residues in the CDR3. Germline V gene sequence: CDR1 SNHLY, CDR2 FYNNEI. V was cut by 2 bases and J by 2 bases, with 8 bases left in between.